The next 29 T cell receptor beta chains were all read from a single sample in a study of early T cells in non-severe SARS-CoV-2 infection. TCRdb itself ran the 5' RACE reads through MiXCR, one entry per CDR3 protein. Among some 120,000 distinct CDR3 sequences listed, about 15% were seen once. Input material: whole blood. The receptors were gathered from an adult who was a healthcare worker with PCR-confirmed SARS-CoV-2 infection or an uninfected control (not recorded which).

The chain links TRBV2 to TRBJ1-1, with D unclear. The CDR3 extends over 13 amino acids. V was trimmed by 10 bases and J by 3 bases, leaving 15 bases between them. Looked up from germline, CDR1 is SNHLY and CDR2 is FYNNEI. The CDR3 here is CATTFSRDTEAFF. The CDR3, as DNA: TGTGCCACCACATTTTCCCGAGACACTGAAGCTTTCTTT.

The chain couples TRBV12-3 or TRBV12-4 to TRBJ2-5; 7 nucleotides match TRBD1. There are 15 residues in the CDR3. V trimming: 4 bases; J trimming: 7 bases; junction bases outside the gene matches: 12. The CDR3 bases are TGTGCCAGCAGTTCACAGGGGCACCTGCGAGGGACCCAGTACTTC. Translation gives CASSSQGHLRGTQYF.

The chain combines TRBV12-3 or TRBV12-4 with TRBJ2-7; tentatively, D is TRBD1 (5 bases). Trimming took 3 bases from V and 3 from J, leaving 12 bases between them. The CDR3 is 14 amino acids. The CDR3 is CASSFSGPIYEQYF. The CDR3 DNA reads TGTGCCAGCAGTTTCTCAGGGCCCATCTACGAGCAGTACTTC.

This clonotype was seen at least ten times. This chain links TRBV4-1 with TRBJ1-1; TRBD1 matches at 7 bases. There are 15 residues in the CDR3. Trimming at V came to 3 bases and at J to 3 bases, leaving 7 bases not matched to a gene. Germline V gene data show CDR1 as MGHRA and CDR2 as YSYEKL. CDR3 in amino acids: CASSHGQDPDTEAFF. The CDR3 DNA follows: TGCGCCAGCAGCCACGGACAGGACCCCGACACTGAAGCTTTCTTT.

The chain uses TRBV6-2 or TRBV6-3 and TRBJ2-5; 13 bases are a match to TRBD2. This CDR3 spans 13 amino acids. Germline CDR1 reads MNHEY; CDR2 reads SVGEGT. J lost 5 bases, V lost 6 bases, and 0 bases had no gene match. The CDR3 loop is CASRTSGRETQYF. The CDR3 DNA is TGTGCCAGCAGGACTAGCGGGAGGGAGACCCAGTACTTC.

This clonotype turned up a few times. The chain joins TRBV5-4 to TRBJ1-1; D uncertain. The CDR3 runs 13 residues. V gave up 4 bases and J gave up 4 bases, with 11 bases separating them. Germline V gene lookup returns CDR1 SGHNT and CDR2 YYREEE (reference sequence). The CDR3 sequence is CASSPDVGTEAFF. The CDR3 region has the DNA TGTGCCAGCAGCCCGGACGTGGGCACTGAAGCTTTCTTT.

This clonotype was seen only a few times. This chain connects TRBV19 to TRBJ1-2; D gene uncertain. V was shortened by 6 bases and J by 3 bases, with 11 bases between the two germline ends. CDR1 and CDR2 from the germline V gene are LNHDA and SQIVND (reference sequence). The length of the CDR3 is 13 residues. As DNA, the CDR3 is TGTGCCAGTAGCTCGATAATTTACTATGGCTACACCTTC. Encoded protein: CASSSIIYYGYTF. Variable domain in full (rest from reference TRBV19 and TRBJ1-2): DGGITQSPKYLFRKEGQNVTLSCEQNLNHDAMYWYRQDPGQGLRLIYYSQIVNDFQKGDIAEGYSVSREKKESFPLTVTSAQKNPTAFYLCASSSIIYYGYTFGSGTRLTVV.

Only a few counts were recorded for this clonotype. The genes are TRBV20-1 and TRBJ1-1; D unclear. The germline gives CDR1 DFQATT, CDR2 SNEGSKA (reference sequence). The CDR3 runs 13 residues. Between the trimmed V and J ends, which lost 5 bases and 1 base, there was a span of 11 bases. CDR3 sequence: CSAASGRNTEAFF. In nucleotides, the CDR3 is TGCAGTGCTGCATCTGGGAGGAACACTGAAGCTTTCTTT.

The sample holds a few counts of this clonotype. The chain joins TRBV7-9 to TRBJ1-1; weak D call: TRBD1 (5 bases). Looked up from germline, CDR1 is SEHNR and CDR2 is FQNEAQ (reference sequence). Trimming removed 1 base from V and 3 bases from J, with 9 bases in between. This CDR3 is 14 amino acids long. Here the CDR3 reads CASSLVVGDTEAFF. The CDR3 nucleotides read TGTGCCAGCAGCTTAGTGGTGGGGGACACTGAAGCTTTCTTT.

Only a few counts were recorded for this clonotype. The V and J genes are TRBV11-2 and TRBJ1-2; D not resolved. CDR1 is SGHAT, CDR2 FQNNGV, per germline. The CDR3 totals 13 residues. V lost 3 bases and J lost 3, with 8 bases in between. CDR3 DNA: TGTGCCAGCAGCTTTGCGCGGGACTATGGCTACACCTTC. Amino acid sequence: CASSFARDYGYTF. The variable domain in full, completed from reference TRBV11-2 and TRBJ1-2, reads EAGVAQSPRYKIIEKRQSVAFWCNPISGHATLYWYQQILGQGPKLLIQFQNNGVVDDSQLPKDRFSAERLKGVDSTLKIQPAKLEDSAVYLCASSFARDYGYTFGSGTRLTVV.

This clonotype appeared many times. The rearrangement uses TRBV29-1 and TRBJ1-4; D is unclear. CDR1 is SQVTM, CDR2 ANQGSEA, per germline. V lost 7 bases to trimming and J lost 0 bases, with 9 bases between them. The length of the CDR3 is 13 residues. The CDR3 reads CSDLGSTNEKLFF. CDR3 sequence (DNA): TGCAGCGACCTTGGCTCAACTAATGAAAAACTGTTTTTT.

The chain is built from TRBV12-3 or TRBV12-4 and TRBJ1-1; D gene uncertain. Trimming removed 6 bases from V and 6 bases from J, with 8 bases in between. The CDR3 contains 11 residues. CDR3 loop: CASRNRAEAFF. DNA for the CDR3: TGTGCCAGCAGAAACCGGGCTGAAGCTTTCTTT.

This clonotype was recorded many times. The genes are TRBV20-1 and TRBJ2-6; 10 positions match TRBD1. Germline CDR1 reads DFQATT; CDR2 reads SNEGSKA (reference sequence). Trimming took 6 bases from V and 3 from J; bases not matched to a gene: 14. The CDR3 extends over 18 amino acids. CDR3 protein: CSAAHRDRGRSGANVLTF. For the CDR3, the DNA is TGCAGTGCCGCACACCGGGACAGGGGACGGAGTGGGGCCAACGTCCTGACTTTC.

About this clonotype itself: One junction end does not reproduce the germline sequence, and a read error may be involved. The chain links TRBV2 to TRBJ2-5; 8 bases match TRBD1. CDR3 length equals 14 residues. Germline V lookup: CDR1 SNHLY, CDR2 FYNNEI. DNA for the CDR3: TGTGTCAGCAGTGTACAGGGGGGAGGAGAGACCCAGTACTTC. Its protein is CVSSVQGGGETQYF.

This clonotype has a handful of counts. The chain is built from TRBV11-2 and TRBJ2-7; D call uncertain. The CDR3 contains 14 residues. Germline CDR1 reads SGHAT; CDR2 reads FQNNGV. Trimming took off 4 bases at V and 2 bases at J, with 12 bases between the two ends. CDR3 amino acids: CASSSSTLTYEQYF. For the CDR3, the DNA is TGTGCCAGCAGCTCGTCGACTCTAACCTACGAGCAGTACTTC. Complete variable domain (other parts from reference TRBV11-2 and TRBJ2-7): EAGVAQSPRYKIIEKRQSVAFWCNPISGHATLYWYQQILGQGPKLLIQFQNNGVVDDSQLPKDRFSAERLKGVDSTLKIQPAKLEDSAVYLCASSSSTLTYEQYFGPGTRLTVT.

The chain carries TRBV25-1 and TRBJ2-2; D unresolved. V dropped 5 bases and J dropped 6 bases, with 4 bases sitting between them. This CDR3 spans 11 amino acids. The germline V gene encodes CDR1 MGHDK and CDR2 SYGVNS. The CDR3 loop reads CASSRSGELFF. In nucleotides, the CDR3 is TGTGCCAGCAGTCGGTCCGGGGAGCTGTTTTTT.

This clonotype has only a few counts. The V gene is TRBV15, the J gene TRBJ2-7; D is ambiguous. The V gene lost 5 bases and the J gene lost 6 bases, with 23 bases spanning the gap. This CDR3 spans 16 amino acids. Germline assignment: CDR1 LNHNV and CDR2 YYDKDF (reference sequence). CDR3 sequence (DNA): TGTGCCACCAGCCCCTCCTACGGCAGTCGCGCTTCCGAGCAGTACTTC. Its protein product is CATSPSYGSRASEQYF.

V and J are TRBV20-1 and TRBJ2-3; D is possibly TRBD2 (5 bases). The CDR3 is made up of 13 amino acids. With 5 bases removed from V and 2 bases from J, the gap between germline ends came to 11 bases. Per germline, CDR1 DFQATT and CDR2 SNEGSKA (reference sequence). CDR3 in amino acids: CSARLAPTDTQYF. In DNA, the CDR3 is TGCAGTGCTCGTCTAGCCCCCACAGATACGCAGTATTTT.

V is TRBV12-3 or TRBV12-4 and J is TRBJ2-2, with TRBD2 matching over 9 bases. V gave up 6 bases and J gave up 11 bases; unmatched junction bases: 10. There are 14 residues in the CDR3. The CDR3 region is CASSLAGQAPELFF. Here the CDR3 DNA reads TGTGCCAGCAGCCTAGCGGGGCAGGCCCCCGAGCTGTTTTTT.

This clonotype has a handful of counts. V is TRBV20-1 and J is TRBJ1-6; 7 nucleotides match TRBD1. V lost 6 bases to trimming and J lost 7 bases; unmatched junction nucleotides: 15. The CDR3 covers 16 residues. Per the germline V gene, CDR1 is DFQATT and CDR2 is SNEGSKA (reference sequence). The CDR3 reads CSAQYPGQQTNSPLHF. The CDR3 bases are TGCAGTGCCCAGTACCCGGGACAGCAGACCAATTCACCCCTCCACTTT.

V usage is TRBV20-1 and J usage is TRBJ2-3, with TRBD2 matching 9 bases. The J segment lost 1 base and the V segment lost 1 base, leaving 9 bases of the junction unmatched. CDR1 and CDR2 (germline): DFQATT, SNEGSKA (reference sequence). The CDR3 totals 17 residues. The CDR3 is CSARGDQRGARTDTQYF. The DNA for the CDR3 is TGCAGTGCTAGAGGGGATCAGCGGGGGGCACGCACAGATACGCAGTATTTT.

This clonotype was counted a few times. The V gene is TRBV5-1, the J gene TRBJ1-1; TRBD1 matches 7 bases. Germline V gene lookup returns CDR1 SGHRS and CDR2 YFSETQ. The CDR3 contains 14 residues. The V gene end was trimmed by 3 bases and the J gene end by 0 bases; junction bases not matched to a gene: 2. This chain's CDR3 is CASSWGQMNTEAFF. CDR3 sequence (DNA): TGCGCCAGCAGCTGGGGACAGATGAACACTGAAGCTTTCTTT.

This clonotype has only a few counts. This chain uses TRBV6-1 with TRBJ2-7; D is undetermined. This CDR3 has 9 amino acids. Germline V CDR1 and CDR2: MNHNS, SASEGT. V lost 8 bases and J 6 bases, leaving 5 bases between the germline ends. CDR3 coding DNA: TGTGCCAGCTCGTTCGAGCAGTACTTC. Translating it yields CASSFEQYF.

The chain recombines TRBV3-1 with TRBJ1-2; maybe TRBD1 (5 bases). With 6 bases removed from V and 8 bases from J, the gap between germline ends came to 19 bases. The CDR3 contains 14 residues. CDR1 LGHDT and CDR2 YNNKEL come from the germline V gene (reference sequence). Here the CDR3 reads CASSSGTAGGGYTF. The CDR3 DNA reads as TGTGCCAGCAGTTCCGGGACTGCCGGTGGCGGCTACACCTTC.

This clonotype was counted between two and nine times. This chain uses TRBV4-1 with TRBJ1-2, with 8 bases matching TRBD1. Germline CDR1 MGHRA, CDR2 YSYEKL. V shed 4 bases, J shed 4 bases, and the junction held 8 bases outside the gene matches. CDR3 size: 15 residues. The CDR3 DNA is TGCGCCAGCAGCCCGGGGACAGGCGGCGGCTATGGCTACACCTTC. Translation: CASSPGTGGGYGYTF.

CDR3 DNA sequence: TGTGCCTCAATCGAATCAGGGGGGGGCCCCACCGGGGAGCTGTTTTTT. Residues: CASIESGGGPTGELFF. The chain has TRBV6-2 or TRBV6-3 and TRBJ2-2; D possibly uses TRBD1 or TRBD2 (7 bases each). The CDR3 extends over 16 amino acids. The V gene lost 11 bases and the J gene lost 4 bases, with 23 bases spanning the gap. Germline V gene lookup returns CDR1 MNHEY and CDR2 SVGEGT.

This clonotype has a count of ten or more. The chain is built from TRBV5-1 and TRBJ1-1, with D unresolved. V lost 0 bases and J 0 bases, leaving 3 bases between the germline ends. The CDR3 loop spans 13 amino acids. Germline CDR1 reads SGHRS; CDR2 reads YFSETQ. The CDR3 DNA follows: TGCGCCAGCAGCTTGGACGTGAACACTGAAGCTTTCTTT. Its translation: CASSLDVNTEAFF.

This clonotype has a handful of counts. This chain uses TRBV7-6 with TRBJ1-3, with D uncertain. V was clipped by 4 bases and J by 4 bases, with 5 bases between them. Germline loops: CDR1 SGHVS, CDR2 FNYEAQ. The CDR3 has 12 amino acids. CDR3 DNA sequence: TGTGCCAGCAGCTCGCAGGGAAACACCATATATTTT. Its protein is CASSSQGNTIYF. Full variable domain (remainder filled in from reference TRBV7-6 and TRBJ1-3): GAGVSQSPRYKVTKRGQDVALRCDPISGHVSLYWYRQALGQGPEFLTYFNYEAQQDKSGLPNDRFSAERPEGSISTLTIQRTEQRDSAMYRCASSSQGNTIYFGEGSWLTVV.

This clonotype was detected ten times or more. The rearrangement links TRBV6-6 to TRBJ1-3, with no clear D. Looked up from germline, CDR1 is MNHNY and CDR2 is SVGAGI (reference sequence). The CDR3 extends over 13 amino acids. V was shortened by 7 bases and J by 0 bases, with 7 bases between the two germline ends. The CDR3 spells CASTRSSGNTIYF. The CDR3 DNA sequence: TGTGCCAGCACCCGGAGCTCTGGAAACACCATATATTTT.